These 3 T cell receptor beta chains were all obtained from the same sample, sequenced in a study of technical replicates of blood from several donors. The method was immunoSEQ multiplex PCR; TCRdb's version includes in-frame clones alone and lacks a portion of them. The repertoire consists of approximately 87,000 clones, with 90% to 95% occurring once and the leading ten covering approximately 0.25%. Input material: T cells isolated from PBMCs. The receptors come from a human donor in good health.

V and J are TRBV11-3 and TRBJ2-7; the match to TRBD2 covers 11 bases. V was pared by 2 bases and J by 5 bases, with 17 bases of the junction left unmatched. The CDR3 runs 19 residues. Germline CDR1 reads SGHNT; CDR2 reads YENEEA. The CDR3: CASSLTVRLSSGGNHEQYF. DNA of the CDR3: TGTGCCAGCAGCTTAACGGTCAGGTTGTCTAGCGGGGGGAATCACGAGCAGTACTTC.

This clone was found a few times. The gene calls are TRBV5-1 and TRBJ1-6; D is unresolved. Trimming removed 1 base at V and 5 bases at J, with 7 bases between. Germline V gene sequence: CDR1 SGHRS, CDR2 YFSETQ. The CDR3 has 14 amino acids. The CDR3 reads CASSLMSDNSPLHF. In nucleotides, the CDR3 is TGCGCCAGCAGCTTGATGTCAGATAATTCACCCCTCCACTTT. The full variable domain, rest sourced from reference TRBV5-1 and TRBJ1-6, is KAGVTQTPRYLIKTRGQQVTLSCSPISGHRSVSWYQQTPGQGLQFLFEYFSETQRNKGNFPGRFSGRQFSNSRSEMNVSTLELGDSALYLCASSLMSDNSPLHFGNGTRLTVT.

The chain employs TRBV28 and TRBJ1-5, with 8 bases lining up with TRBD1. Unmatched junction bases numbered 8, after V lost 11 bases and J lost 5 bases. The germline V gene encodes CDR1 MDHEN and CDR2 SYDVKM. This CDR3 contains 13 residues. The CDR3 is CAGGQEVYQPQHF. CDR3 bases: TGTGCCGGGGGACAGGAGGTTTATCAGCCCCAGCATTTT.